These 9 T cell receptor beta chains were sequenced from one sample in a study of T cells after yellow fever vaccination. TCRdb processed the 5' RACE reads anew with MiXCR; each CDR3 protein has one entry. Among about 500,000 distinct CDR3 sequences, about a sixth were seen once, and the ten largest hold roughly 17%. The material sequenced was PBMCs, taken more than 4 days after the first yellow fever vaccination. These receptors were collected from a man younger than 30 who received the YFV17D yellow fever vaccine.

This clonotype has just a few counts. In nucleotides, the CDR3 is TGTGCCAGCAGTTATGGCGGGTCGGAATTAAAGTATTCACCCCTCCACTTT. As protein: CASSYGGSELKYSPLHF. The chain recombines TRBV27 with TRBJ1-6; no clear D gene. Trimming took off 4 bases at V and 8 bases at J, with 21 bases between the two ends. This CDR3 is 17 amino acids long. Germline V gene lookup returns CDR1 MNHEY and CDR2 SMNVEV (reference sequence).

The chain links TRBV12-3 or TRBV12-4 to TRBJ2-4, with D possibly TRBD1 on 6 matching bases. The V end was cut by 6 bases, the J end by 8 bases, with 20 bases between. This CDR3 is built from 15 residues. CDR3 loop: CASSQLGTPIDIQYF. CDR3 in DNA: TGTGCCAGCAGCCAACTGGGGACACCCATCGACATTCAGTACTTC.

The CDR3, as DNA: TGCGCCAGCAGCTGGTCCGGGACCCCGTCAGTAGAGACCCAGTACTTC. This codes for CASSWSGTPSVETQYF. The chain uses TRBV5-1 and TRBJ2-5; D may be TRBD1 or TRBD2 (5 bases each). The length of the CDR3 is 16 residues. V lost 3 bases and J lost 4, with 19 bases in between. Per the germline V gene, CDR1 is SGHRS and CDR2 is YFSETQ.

This clonotype has more than one count but fewer than ten. V usage is TRBV20-1 and J usage is TRBJ2-3; D call uncertain. Germline values: CDR1 DFQATT, CDR2 SNEGSKA (reference sequence). CDR3 length equals 15 residues. V shed 1 base and J shed 2 bases, with 13 bases lying between them. The CDR3 nucleotides read TGCAGTGCTAGAGTATCACACGAGACCACAGATACGCAGTATTTT. This translates into CSARVSHETTDTQYF.

The rearrangement joins TRBV5-1 to TRBJ2-3; TRBD1 is a possible D gene (6 bases). Germline CDR1 is SGHRS and CDR2 is YFSETQ. V lost 3 bases and J lost 2, with 13 bases in between. The CDR3 loop spans 15 amino acids. The CDR3 here is CASSYQTGPTDTQYF. As DNA, the CDR3 is TGCGCCAGCAGCTACCAGACAGGACCCACAGATACGCAGTATTTT.

This clonotype came up many times. The CDR3 DNA reads as TGCGCCAGCAGCTATACCAGTAGCTCCTACAATGAGCAGTTCTTC. This translates into CASSYTSSSYNEQFF. The V and J genes are TRBV5-1 and TRBJ2-1; no clear D. CDR3 length: 15 amino acids. Trimming cost V 3 bases and J 0 bases, with 10 bases left between them. Germline V lookup: CDR1 SGHRS, CDR2 YFSETQ.

V and J are TRBV20-1 and TRBJ1-1, with D unresolved. Trimming shortened V by 6 bases and J by 1 base, and 27 bases separated the two germline ends. Per the germline V gene, CDR1 is DFQATT and CDR2 is SNEGSKA (reference sequence). CDR3 length equals 18 residues. In DNA form, the CDR3 reads TGCAGTGCCAGAAATTGGAGGGAATCGGTGTGGGGGAACACTGAAGCTTTCTTT. It yields the protein CSARNWRESVWGNTEAFF.

This clonotype came up a few times. J is TRBJ1-1 and V is TRBV5-6; TRBD1 matches at 9 bases. CDR3 size: 12 residues. Germline loops: CDR1 SGHDT, CDR2 YYEEEE. J was trimmed by 11 bases and V by 4 bases; bases with no gene match: 6. The CDR3 nucleotides are TGTGCCAGCAGCATACAGGGGGCTTCCGCTTTCTTT. Residues: CASSIQGASAFF.

A few counts support this clonotype. The chain employs TRBV10-1 and TRBJ2-2; D may be TRBD1 (5 bases). CDR3 length: 15 residues. The V gene lost 2 bases and the J gene lost 3 bases, with 10 bases spanning the gap. Germline V gene data show CDR1 as WNHNN and CDR2 as SYGVQD (reference sequence). The CDR3 bases are TGCGCCAGCAGTGAGAGAGAAGGGGACACCGGGGAGCTGTTTTTT. Translating gives CASSEREGDTGELFF.